This T cell receptor beta chain was sequenced in a study of blood T cells in healthy people across ages. A sample-barcoded 5' primer and a J-beta primer mix were used in a second PCR of roughly 7 to 12 cycles. TCRdb processed the 5' RACE reads anew with MiXCR; each CDR3 protein has one entry. The table has around 1,100,000 distinct CDR3 sequences, roughly two fifths seen once. V was clipped by 1 base and J by 3 bases, with 13 bases between them. This CDR3 region has 16 residues. Germline V gives CDR1 SGHTA, CDR2 FQGNSA. The V and J genes are TRBV7-2 and TRBJ2-4; D may be TRBD2 (6 bases). The sample taken for sequencing was blood. The sequence came from a man aged 18 to 30 in good health. The CDR3 protein is CASSLGTNFLKNIQYF. DNA of the CDR3: TGTGCCAGCAGCTTAGGGACTAACTTTCTCAAAAACATTCAGTACTTC. The whole variable domain, filled in from reference TRBV7-2 and TRBJ2-4, reads GAGVSQSPSNKVTEKGKDVELRCDPISGHTALYWYRQSLGQGLEFLIYFQGNSAPDKSGLPSDRFSAERTGGSVSTLTIQRTQQEDSAVYLCASSLGTNFLKNIQYFGAGTRLSVL.